The source of this T cell receptor beta chain is a study of blood T cells in healthy people across ages. Study overall: With template switching, about one barcoded beta molecule was captured per two T cells.

V gave up 3 bases and J gave up 0 bases; unmatched junction bases: 14. CDR3 length: 19 amino acids. CDR1 DFQATT and CDR2 SNEGSKA come from the germline V gene (reference sequence). A J-beta primer mix and a sample-barcoded 5' primer were used in a second PCR of about 6 to 12 cycles. One entry per CDR3 protein, called by TCRdb with MiXCR from the 5' RACE reads. The sample has fewer than 1.5 million distinct CDR3 sequences, 40% to 50% seen once. The origin of this receptor is a woman between 18 and 29 years old in good health. The chain has TRBV20-1 and TRBJ2-1; 10 nucleotides line up with TRBD2. Sequenced sample: blood. CDR3 sequence reads: CSASIPIAGGGGSYNEQFF. CDR3 sequence (DNA): TGCAGTGCTAGTATACCCATAGCGGGAGGAGGCGGCTCCTACAATGAGCAGTTCTTC.